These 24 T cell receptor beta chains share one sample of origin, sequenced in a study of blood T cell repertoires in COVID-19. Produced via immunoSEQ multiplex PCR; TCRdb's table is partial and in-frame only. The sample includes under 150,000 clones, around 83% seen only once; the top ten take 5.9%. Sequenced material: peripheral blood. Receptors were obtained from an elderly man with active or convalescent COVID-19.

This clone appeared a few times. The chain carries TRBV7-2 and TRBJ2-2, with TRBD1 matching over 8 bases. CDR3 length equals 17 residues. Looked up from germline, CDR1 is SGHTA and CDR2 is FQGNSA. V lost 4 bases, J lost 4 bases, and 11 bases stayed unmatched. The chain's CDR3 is CASSSTPGQALTGELFF. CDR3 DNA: TGTGCCAGCAGCTCGACCCCGGGACAGGCCCTCACCGGGGAGCTGTTTTTT.

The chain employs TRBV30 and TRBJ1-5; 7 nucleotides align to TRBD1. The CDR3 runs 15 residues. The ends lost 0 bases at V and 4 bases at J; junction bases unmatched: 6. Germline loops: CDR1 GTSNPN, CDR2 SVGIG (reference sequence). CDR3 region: CAWSVPDRANQPQHF. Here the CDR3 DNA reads TGTGCCTGGAGTGTACCAGACAGGGCGAATCAGCCCCAGCATTTT. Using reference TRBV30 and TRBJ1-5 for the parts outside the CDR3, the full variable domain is SQTIHQWPATLVQPVGSPLSLECTVEGTSNPNLYWYRQAAGRGLQLLFYSVGIGQISSEVPQNLSASRPQDRQFILSSKKLLLSDSGFYLCAWSVPDRANQPQHFGDGTRLSIL.

CDR3 in amino acids: CASSSPAGAGYGYTF. DNA of the CDR3: TGTGCCAGCAGCTCTCCGGCAGGGGCAGGCTATGGCTACACCTTC. The rearrangement links TRBV11-2 to TRBJ1-2; D might be TRBD1 (6 bases). V gave up 4 bases and J gave up 4 bases, with 16 bases separating them. The CDR3 spans 15 residues. Germline CDR1 is SGHAT and CDR2 is FQNNGV.

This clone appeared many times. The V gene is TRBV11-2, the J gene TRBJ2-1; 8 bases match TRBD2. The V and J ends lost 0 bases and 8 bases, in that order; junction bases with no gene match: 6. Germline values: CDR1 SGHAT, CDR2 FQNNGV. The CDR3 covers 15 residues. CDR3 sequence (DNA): TGTGCCAGCAGCTTAGATGTGCTAGCGGGTCATGAGCAGTTCTTC. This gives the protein CASSLDVLAGHEQFF.

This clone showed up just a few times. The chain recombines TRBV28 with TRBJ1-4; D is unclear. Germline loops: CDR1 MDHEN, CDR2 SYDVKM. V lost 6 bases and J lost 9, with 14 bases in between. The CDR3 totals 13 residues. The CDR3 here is CASSPSERQKLFF. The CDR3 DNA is TGTGCCAGCAGCCCGTCGGAGAGGCAAAAACTGTTTTTT.

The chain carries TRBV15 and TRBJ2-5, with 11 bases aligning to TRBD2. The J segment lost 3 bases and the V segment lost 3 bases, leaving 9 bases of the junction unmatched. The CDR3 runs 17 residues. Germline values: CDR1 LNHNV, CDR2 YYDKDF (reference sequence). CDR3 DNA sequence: TGTGCCACCAGCAGTCAACCGACTAGCGGGGAAAAAGAGACCCAGTACTTC. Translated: CATSSQPTSGEKETQYF.

In DNA form, the CDR3 reads TGTGCCATCAGTGGGGCGACAGGAGTGAACACTGAAGCTTTCTTT. Its translation: CAISGATGVNTEAFF. The chain employs TRBV10-3 and TRBJ1-1; possibly TRBD1 for D (6 bases). The CDR3 has 15 residues. Germline V gene lookup returns CDR1 ENHRY and CDR2 SYGVKD. The germline V and J ends were trimmed by 4 bases and 0 bases, with 12 bases remaining between them.

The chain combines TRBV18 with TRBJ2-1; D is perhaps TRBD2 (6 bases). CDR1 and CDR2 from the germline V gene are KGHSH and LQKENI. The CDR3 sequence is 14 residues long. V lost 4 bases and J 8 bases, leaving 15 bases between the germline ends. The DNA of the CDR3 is TGTGCCAGCTCACAAGTACGGCGGGGCGATGAGCAGTTCTTC. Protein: CASSQVRRGDEQFF.

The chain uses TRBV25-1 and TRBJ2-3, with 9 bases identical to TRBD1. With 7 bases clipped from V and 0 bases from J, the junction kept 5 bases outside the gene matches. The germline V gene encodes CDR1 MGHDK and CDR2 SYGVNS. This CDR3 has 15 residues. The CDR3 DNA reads TGTGCCAGCACACAGGGGGCCGCTAGCACAGATACGCAGTATTTT. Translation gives CASTQGAASTDTQYF.

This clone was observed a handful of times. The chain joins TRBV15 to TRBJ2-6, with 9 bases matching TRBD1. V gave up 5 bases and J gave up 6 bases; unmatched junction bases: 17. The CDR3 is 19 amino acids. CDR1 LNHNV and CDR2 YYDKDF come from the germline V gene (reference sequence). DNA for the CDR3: TGTGCCACCAGCTGGGGGGGGACAGGGTTTCGAAAAGAGGCCAACGTCCTGACTTTC. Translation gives CATSWGGTGFRKEANVLTF.

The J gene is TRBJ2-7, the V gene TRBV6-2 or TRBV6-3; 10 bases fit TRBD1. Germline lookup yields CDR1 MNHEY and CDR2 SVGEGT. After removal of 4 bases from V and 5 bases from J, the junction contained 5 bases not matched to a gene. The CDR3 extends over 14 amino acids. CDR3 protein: CASSSGTGVHEQYF. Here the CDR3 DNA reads TGTGCCAGCAGTTCCGGGACAGGGGTACACGAGCAGTACTTC.

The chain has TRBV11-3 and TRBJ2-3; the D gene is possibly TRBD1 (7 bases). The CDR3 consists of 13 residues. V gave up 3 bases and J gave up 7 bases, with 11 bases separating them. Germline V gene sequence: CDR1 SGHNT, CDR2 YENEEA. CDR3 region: CASSLGGQNTQYF. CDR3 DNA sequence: TGTGCCAGCAGCTTGGGGGGACAGAATACGCAGTATTTT.

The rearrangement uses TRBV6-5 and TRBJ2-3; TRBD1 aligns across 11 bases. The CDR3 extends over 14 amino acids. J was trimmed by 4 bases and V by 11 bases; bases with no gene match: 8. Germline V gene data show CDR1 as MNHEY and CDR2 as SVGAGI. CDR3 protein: CASGRGQGADTQYF. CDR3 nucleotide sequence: TGTGCCTCCGGTCGGGGACAGGGGGCAGATACGCAGTATTTT.

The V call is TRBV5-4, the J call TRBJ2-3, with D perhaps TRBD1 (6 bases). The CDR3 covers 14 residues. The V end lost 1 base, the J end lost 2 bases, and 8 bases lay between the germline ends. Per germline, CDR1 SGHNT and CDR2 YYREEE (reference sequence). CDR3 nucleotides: TGTGCCAGCAGCTTGTACAGGGACACAGATACGCAGTATTTT. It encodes CASSLYRDTDTQYF. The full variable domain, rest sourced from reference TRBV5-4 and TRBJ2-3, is ETGVTQSPTHLIKTRGQQVTLRCSSQSGHNTVSWYQQALGQGPQFIFQYYREEENGRGNFPPRFSGLQFPNYSSELNVNALELDDSALYLCASSLYRDTDTQYFGPGTRLTVL.

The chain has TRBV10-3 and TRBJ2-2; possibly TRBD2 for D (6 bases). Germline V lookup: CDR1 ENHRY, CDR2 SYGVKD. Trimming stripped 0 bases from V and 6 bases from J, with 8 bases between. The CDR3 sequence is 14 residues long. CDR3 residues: CAISESEGSGELFF. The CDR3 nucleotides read TGTGCCATCAGTGAGTCGGAGGGTTCCGGGGAGCTGTTTTTT.

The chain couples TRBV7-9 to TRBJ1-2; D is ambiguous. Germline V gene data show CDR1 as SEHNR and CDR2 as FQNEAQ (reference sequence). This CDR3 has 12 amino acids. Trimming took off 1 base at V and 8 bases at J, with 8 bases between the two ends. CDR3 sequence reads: CASSLEPLGYTF. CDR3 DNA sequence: TGTGCCAGCAGCTTAGAACCCCTAGGCTACACCTTC.

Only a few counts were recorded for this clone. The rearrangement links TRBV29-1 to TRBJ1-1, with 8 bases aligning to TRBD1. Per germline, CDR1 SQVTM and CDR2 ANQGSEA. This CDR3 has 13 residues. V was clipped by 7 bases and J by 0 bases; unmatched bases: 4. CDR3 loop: CSGHRGLNTEAFF. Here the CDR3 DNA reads TGCAGCGGGCACAGGGGGTTGAACACTGAAGCTTTCTTT.

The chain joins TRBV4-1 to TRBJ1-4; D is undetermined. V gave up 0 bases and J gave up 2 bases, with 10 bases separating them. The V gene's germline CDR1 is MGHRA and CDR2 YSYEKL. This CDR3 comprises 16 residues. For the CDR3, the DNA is TGCGCCAGCAGCCAAGAATTCGGACTCACTAATGAAAAACTGTTTTTT. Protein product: CASSQEFGLTNEKLFF.

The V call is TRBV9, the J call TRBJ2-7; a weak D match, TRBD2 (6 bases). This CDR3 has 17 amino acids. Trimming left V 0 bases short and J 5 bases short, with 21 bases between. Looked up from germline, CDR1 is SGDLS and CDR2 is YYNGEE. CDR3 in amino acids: CASSVAGSSNKKDEQYF. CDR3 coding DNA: TGTGCCAGCAGCGTAGCCGGGAGCAGCAATAAAAAGGACGAGCAGTACTTC.

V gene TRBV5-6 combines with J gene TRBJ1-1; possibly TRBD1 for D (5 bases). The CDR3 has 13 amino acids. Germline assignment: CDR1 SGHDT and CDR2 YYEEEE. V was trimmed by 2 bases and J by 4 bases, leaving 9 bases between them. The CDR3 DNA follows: TGTGCCAGCAGCTTCCTCACAGGCACTGAAGCTTTCTTT. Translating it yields CASSFLTGTEAFF.

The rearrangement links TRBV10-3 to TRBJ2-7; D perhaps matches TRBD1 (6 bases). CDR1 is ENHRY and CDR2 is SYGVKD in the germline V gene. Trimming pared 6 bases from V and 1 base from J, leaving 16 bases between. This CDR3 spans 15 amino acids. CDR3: CAIRELGTNSYEQYF. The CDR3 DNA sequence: TGTGCCATCAGGGAACTCGGGACAAATTCCTACGAGCAGTACTTC.

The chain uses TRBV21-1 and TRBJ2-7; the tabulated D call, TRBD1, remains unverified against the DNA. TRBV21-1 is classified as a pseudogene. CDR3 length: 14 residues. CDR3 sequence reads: CASSTGDRPYEQYF. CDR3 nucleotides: TGTGCCAGCAGCACCGGGGACAGACCCTACGAGCAGTACTTC.

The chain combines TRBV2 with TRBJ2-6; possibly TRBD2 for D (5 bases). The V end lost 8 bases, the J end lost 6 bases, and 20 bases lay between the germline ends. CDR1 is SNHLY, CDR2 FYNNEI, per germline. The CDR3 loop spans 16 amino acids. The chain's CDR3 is CASHRGPDLKANVLTF. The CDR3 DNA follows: TGTGCCAGCCATCGGGGTCCTGATCTGAAGGCCAACGTCCTGACTTTC. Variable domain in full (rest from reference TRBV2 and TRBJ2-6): EPEVTQTPSHQVTQMGQEVILRCVPISNHLYFYWYRQILGQKVEFLVSFYNNEISEKSEIFDDQFSVERPDGSNFTLKIRSTKLEDSAMYFCASHRGPDLKANVLTFGAGSRLTVL.

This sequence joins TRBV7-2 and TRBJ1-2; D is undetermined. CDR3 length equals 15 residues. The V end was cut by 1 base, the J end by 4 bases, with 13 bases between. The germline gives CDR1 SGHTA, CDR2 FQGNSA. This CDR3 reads CASSLEPTVGYGYTF. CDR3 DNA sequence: TGTGCCAGCAGCTTAGAACCCACGGTTGGCTATGGCTACACCTTC.